The present TCR beta chain was sequenced within a study of neurological immune-mediated disorders. General study points: Private repertoires in all groups were suggested by the absence of shared CDR3 amino acid sequences among expanded clones across subjects.

The V end lost 4 bases, the J end lost 8 bases, and 16 bases lay between the germline ends. This CDR3 has 15 amino acids. The V gene's germline CDR1 is SGHNT and CDR2 YYREEE (reference sequence). TCRdb itself ran the 5' RACE reads through MiXCR, one entry per CDR3 protein. The sample includes some 50,000 distinct CDR3 sequences, roughly 15% seen only once; the top ten take 4% to 5.5%. This clonotype was detected ten times or more. Its antigen is currently unknown. V usage is TRBV5-4 and J usage is TRBJ1-6, with D uncertain. What was sequenced was PBMCs. The receptor was derived from a man aged 55 to 70 in good health. The DNA of the CDR3 is TGTGCCAGCAGCCCGGGAGGCCCCAGAGATTCACCCCTCCACTTT. Its protein is CASSPGGPRDSPLHF.